The 8 T cell receptor beta chains given below trace back to one sample, sequenced in a study of T cell changes during pregnancy in multiple sclerosis. Profiling relied on immunoSEQ multiplex PCR, and the TCRdb table lists in-frame clones only, not all of them. The sample contains fewer than 60,000 clones, roughly 94% of which appear only once. The specimen was CD8+ T cells from peripheral blood mononuclear cells, collected in the first trimester of pregnancy. These receptors originate from a female donor with multiple sclerosis, enrolled in a pregnancy study.

CDR3 sequence (DNA): TGCGCCAGCAGTCCCGGGACAGGGGTCACCGGGGAGCTGTTTTTT. Encoded protein: CASSPGTGVTGELFF. The chain uses TRBV5-1 and TRBJ2-2; 10 bases are a match to TRBD1. Germline V gives CDR1 SGHRS, CDR2 YFSETQ. The CDR3 runs 15 residues. Trimming at V came to 5 bases and at J to 4 bases, leaving 5 bases not matched to a gene.

The DNA for the CDR3 is TGTGCCTGGTTTCCGGGAAGGCCCTATGGCTACACCTTC. It translates to CAWFPGRPYGYTF. The genes are TRBV30 and TRBJ1-2; D unclear. Germline lookup yields CDR1 GTSNPN and CDR2 SVGIG (reference sequence). Trimming left V 5 bases short and J 4 bases short, with 14 bases between. The CDR3 runs 13 residues.

This chain links TRBV28 with TRBJ1-2, with 9 bases identical to TRBD1. The ends lost 5 bases at V and 0 bases at J; junction bases unmatched: 4. The CDR3 has 15 residues. The germline gives CDR1 MDHEN, CDR2 SYDVKM. CDR3 amino acids: CASSPTGGSNYGYTF. The CDR3 region has the DNA TGTGCCAGCAGTCCAACAGGGGGCTCTAACTATGGCTACACCTTC.

This chain connects TRBV27 to TRBJ2-1, with D possibly TRBD2 on 5 matching bases. Germline V lookup: CDR1 MNHEY, CDR2 SMNVEV (reference sequence). Trimming shortened V by 5 bases and J by 0 bases, and 17 bases separated the two germline ends. This CDR3 spans 17 amino acids. The CDR3 DNA is TGTGCCAGCAGTCCACTCCAGGCTAGCAACTCCTACAATGAGCAGTTCTTC. It encodes CASSPLQASNSYNEQFF.

As for this clone: One junction end does not reproduce the germline sequence, and a read error may be involved. This chain connects TRBV18 to TRBJ2-7; no clear D. CDR1 KGHSH and CDR2 LQKENI come from the germline V gene. The CDR3 extends over 15 amino acids. CDR3 sequence reads: CASTPLSGATYEQYF. The CDR3 DNA reads as TGTGCCAGCACACCCCTCTCGGGTGCGACTTACGAGCAGTACTTC.

The chain is built from TRBV30 and TRBJ2-7; 12 bases agree with TRBD2. CDR1 and CDR2 from the germline V gene are GTSNPN and SVGIG (reference sequence). The CDR3 runs 15 residues. J gave up 1 base and V 2 bases, and 3 bases lay outside the gene matches. CDR3: CAWSFGLAGSYEQYF. For the CDR3, the DNA is TGTGCCTGGAGTTTCGGACTAGCGGGGTCCTACGAGCAGTACTTC.

This clone was observed a single time. This chain uses TRBV2 with TRBJ2-3; the match to TRBD1 covers 10 bases. Losses at the gene ends were 1 base for V and 5 bases for J; bases not matched to a gene: 3. This CDR3 comprises 15 residues. Germline values: CDR1 SNHLY, CDR2 FYNNEI. This CDR3 reads CASSEGQGAEDTQYF. The DNA for the CDR3 is TGTGCCAGCAGTGAAGGACAGGGGGCTGAAGATACGCAGTATTTT. Together with reference TRBV2 and TRBJ2-3, the CDR3 gives the full variable domain: EPEVTQTPSHQVTQMGQEVILRCVPISNHLYFYWYRQILGQKVEFLVSFYNNEISEKSEIFDDQFSVERPDGSNFTLKIRSTKLEDSAMYFCASSEGQGAEDTQYFGPGTRLTVL.

The chain links TRBV13 to TRBJ2-3, with 8 bases matching TRBD2. This CDR3 spans 18 amino acids. The germline V gene has CDR1 PRHDT and CDR2 FYEKMQ (reference sequence). Trimming cost V 4 bases and J 2 bases; bases outside gene matches: 14. Here the CDR3 reads CASSSLSGGRGDTDTQYF. CDR3 coding DNA: TGTGCCAGCAGCTCGCTTTCGGGGGGGAGGGGAGACACAGATACGCAGTATTTT.